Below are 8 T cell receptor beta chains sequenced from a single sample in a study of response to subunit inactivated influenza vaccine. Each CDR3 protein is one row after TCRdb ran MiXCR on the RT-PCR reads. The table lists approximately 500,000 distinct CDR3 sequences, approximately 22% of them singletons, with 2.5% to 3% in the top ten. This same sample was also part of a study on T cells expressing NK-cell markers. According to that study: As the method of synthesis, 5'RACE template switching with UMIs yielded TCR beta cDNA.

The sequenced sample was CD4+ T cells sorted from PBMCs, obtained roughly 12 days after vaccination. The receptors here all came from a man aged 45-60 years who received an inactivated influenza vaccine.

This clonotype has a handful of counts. CDR3 in amino acids: CASSQEHNEQFF. The CDR3 DNA reads TGCGCCAGCAGCCAAGAGCACAATGAGCAGTTCTTC. The chain joins TRBV4-3 to TRBJ2-1, with no clear D. The CDR3 runs 12 residues. Germline CDR1 is LGHNA and CDR2 is YSLEER. V was pared by 0 bases and J by 5 bases, with 2 bases between.

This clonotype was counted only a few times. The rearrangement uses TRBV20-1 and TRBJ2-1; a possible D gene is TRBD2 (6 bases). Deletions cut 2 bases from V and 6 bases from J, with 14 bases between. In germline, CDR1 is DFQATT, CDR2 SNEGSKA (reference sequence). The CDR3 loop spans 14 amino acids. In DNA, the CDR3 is TGCAGTGCTAGAAGGCGGGGAGGCCTCAATGAGCAGTTCTTC. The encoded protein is CSARRRGGLNEQFF.

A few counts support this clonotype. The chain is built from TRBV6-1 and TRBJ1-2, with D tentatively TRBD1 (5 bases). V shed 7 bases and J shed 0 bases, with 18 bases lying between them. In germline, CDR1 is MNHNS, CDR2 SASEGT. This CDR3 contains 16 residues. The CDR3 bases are TGTGCCAGCACGCGTACACAAGGGGTATCTAACTATGGCTACACCTTC. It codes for CASTRTQGVSNYGYTF.

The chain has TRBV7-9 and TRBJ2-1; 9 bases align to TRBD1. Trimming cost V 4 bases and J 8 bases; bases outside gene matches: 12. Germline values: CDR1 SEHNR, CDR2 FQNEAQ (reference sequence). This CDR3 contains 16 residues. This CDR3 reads CASSYIPGQGVHEQFF. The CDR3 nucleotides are TGTGCCAGCAGCTATATACCGGGACAGGGTGTTCATGAGCAGTTCTTC.

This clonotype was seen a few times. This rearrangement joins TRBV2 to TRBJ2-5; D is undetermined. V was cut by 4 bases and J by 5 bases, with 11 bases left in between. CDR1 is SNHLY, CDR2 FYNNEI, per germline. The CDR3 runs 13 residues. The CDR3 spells CASSVSVEETQYF. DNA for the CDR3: TGTGCCAGCAGTGTGTCTGTAGAGGAGACCCAGTACTTC.

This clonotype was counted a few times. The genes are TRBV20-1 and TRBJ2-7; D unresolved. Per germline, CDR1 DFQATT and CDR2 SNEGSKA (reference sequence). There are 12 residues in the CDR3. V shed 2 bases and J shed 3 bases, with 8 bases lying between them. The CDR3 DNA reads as TGCAGTGCTAGAAAAGACCACTACGAGCAGTACTTC. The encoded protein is CSARKDHYEQYF.

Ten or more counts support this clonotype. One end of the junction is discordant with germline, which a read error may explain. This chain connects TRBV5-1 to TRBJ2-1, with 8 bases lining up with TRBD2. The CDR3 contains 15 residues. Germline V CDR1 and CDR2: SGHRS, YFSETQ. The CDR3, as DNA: TGTGCCAGCAGCCTAAGCGGGAGCGGCTACAATGAGCAGTTCTTC. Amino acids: CASSLSGSGYNEQFF.

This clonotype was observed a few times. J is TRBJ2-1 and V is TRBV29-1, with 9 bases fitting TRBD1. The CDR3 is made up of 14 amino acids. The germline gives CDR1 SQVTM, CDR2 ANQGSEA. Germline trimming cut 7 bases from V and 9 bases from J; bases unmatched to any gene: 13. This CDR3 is CSAGRTGVVVEQFF. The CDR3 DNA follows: TGCAGCGCCGGGAGGACAGGGGTAGTAGTTGAGCAGTTCTTC.